The sequence of this T cell receptor (beta chain) was determined in a study of blood T cell repertoires in COVID-19 (dated by TCRdb to 2019 to 2021). The study in broad terms: The collaborator samples originated in the United States, Italy and Spain and spanned the acute and convalescent phases of COVID-19. The prospective study material was composed of cDNA or gDNA derived from T cells, B-cell-depleted T cells, or PBMCs. Subjects who had been exposed to COVID-19, were actively infected with it, or had recovered from it provided the deeply sampled blood TCRbeta repertoires that made up the dataset. The repertoires were released in a freely available public database intended as a resource for research on the immune response to SARS-CoV-2. The samples were drawn from two sources: the first 160 participants of the ongoing ImmuneRACE study, and fewer than 1,500 subjects contributed by 6 global collaborators. The sample metadata nearly always contained a de-identified subject ID, COVID-19 status, age in years and sex. Where available, HLA class I and class II types were taken from metadata supplied by the sample provider and were not determined by assay-based typing. Broad study findings and their caveats: The amount of clinical and demographic metadata varied by source and participant and was provided uncurated.

CDR3 length: 15 amino acids, cysteine to phenylalanine. The CDR3 DNA has 45 bases and is translated from base 1. V was cut back by 4 bases and J by 2 bases, leaving a gap of 14 bases between them. CDR1 and CDR2 (LGHDT, YNNKEL) derive from the germline V gene (reference sequence). Whole blood was collected in K2EDTA tubes by collaborating institutions according to the institutions' own protocols. For TCRbeta analysis, collaborators shipped samples in one of three forms: frozen whole blood, isolated PBMCs, or DNA extracted from either of those sample types. TCRbeta CDR3 regions were amplified from genomic DNA using the immunoSEQ Assay, a bias-controlled multiplex PCR. Processing in the source paper ran as follows. The number of nucleated cells in each sample was estimated from the amplification of reference gene primers within the assay. To quantify the absolute abundance of each unique TCRbeta CDR3 rearrangement, sequence reads were collapsed and filtered. For each sample, productive Simpson clonality was calculated by taking the square root of Simpson's diversity index across productive rearrangements. TCRdb took this table from immuneACCESS and kept in-frame rearrangements with V and J called. Such tables lack part of the clones; where checked against another copy, unresolved V genes explain under half of the gap, and the rest is unexplained. V and J calls and clone size follow that table, whereas D and trimming were derived from the DNA. This sample holds around 170,000 clones; around 90% were observed only once. The top ten constitute roughly 26% of the sample.

A few counts support this clone. It has no known antigen specificity. No base quality values were provided; no much bigger clone lies one nucleotide off. This TCR came from a man aged 60 to 75 with acute or convalescent COVID-19. The V and J segments used are TRBV3-1 (or the pseudogene TRBV3-2) and TRBJ1-1, with TRBD1 as a weak D call on 6 bases. Specimen: peripheral blood. The nucleotides read TGTGCCAGCAGCCCTTCGACAGGAGTTAACACTGAAGCTTTCTTT. Translation gives CASSPSTGVNTEAFF.